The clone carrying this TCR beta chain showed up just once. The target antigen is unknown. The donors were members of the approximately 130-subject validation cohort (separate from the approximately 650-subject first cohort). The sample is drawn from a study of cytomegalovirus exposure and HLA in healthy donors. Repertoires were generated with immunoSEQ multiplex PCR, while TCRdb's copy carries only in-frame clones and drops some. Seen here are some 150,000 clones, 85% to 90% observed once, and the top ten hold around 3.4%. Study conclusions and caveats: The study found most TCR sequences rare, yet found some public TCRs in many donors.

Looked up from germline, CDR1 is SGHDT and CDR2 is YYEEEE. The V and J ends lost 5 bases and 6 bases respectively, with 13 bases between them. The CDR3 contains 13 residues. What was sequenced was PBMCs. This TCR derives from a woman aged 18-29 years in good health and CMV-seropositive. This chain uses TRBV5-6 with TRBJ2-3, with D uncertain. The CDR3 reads CASRAPVTDTQYF. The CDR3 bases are TGTGCCAGCAGGGCCCCTGTCACGGATACGCAGTATTTT. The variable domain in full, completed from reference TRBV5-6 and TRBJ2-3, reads DAGVTQSPTHLIKTRGQQVTLRCSPKSGHDTVSWYQQALGQGPQFIFQYYEEEERQRGNFPDRFSGHQFPNYSSELNVNALLLGDSALYLCASRAPVTDTQYFGPGTRLTVL.